Listed below are T cell receptor beta chains from one sample, sequenced in a study of blood T cell repertoires in COVID-19. TCRdb keeps only in-frame clones here, not all; method: immunoSEQ multiplex PCR. The sample shows about 380,000 clones, less than 85% of them seen only once. The source material was peripheral blood. The receptors originated from a young woman with acute or convalescent COVID-19. Each CDR3 is given with its conserved first and last residue. The order of the fields is clone size, J gene, V gene, D gene, CDR3 DNA, CDR3 protein. D genes are given only for firm matches. Not all rows give a size; the values are once, few, many and, for expanded clones, a class.

abundance: .
j_gene: TRBJ2-7
v_gene: TRBV19
d_gene: TRBD1
CDR3nt: TGTGCCAGTAGTCAAGGGACAGGGTTCGACGAGCAGTACTTC
CDR3aa: CASSQGTGFDEQYF

abundance: .
j_gene: TRBJ1-5
v_gene: TRBV5-4
d_gene: .
CDR3nt: TGTGCCAGCAGCTTGGGGGGCGGCAATCAGCCCCAGCATTTT
CDR3aa: CASSLGGGNQPQHF

abundance: .
j_gene: TRBJ1-1
v_gene: TRBV10-1
d_gene: TRBD1
CDR3nt: TGCGCCAGCAGTGAGACAGGGGGACCGAACACTGAAGCTTTCTTT
CDR3aa: CASSETGGPNTEAFF

abundance: .
j_gene: TRBJ1-4
v_gene: TRBV5-6
d_gene: TRBD1
CDR3nt: TGTGCCAGCAGCTTTGGGACAGGGGAATTCCTTACGAGTGAAAAACTGTTTTTT
CDR3aa: CASSFGTGEFLTSEKLFF

abundance: .
j_gene: TRBJ2-7
v_gene: TRBV9
d_gene: .
CDR3nt: TGTGCCAGCAGCCCTGACAGCCCCCTCCACGAGCAGTACTTC
CDR3aa: CASSPDSPLHEQYF

abundance: once
j_gene: TRBJ2-2
v_gene: TRBV24-1
d_gene: TRBD1
CDR3nt: TGTGCCACCGAGGGACAGGGAAGAATAAGCACCGGGGAGCTGTTTTTT
CDR3aa: CATEGQGRISTGELFF

abundance: .
j_gene: TRBJ1-2
v_gene: TRBV27
d_gene: .
CDR3nt: TGTGCCAGCAGTTTCACATCCACAGGGACCTATGGCTACACCTTC
CDR3aa: CASSFTSTGTYGYTF

abundance: .
j_gene: TRBJ1-3
v_gene: TRBV9
d_gene: TRBD1
CDR3nt: TGTGCCAGCAGCGGAGTAGGACAGGGGACTGGAAACACCATATATTTT
CDR3aa: CASSGVGQGTGNTIYF

abundance: .
j_gene: TRBJ2-1
v_gene: TRBV11-3
d_gene: .
CDR3nt: TGTGCCAGCAGCCGCACCGGGGCCTACAATGAGCAGTTCTTC
CDR3aa: CASSRTGAYNEQFF

abundance: .
j_gene: TRBJ2-7
v_gene: TRBV21-1
d_gene: .
CDR3nt: TGTGCCAGCAGCAAAGGGAAGTTTAGGACAGGGGGCGCGGGCGAGAGCTCCTACGAGCAGTACTTC
CDR3aa: CASSKGKFRTGGAGESSYEQYF

abundance: .
j_gene: TRBJ1-1
v_gene: TRBV2
d_gene: TRBD1
CDR3nt: TGTGCCAGCAGGCCCGGGACAGGGAGCACTGAAGCTTTCTTT
CDR3aa: CASRPGTGSTEAFF

abundance: .
j_gene: TRBJ1-2
v_gene: TRBV6-2/TRBV6-3
d_gene: .
CDR3nt: TGTGCCAGCAGTTACTCGTTCTGGCCCTATGGCTACACCTTC
CDR3aa: CASSYSFWPYGYTF

abundance: .
j_gene: TRBJ1-2
v_gene: TRBV4-1
d_gene: .
CDR3nt: TGCGCCAGCAGCCAAGACAGGATCGAGGGCTACACCTTC
CDR3aa: CASSQDRIEGYTF

abundance: .
j_gene: TRBJ1-4
v_gene: TRBV4-1
d_gene: .
CDR3nt: TGCGCCAGCAGCCAAGTCAGTGGGGGCGCGAATAATGAAAAACTGTTTTTT
CDR3aa: CASSQVSGGANNEKLFF

abundance: .
j_gene: TRBJ1-1
v_gene: TRBV29-1
d_gene: TRBD1
CDR3nt: TGCAGCGTTGGTGGGACAGGGGGCACTGAAGCTTTCTTT
CDR3aa: CSVGGTGGTEAFF

abundance: .
j_gene: TRBJ2-1
v_gene: TRBV3-1/TRBV3-2
d_gene: .
CDR3nt: TGTGCCAGCAGCCAAGATTATTTGCGGCAGAGCTCCTACAATGAGCAGTTCTTC
CDR3aa: CASSQDYLRQSSYNEQFF

abundance: .
j_gene: TRBJ2-3
v_gene: TRBV5-1
d_gene: TRBD2
CDR3nt: TGCGCCAGCAGCTACCTCCTAGCGGGGGCGGGACCAGATACGCAGTATTTT
CDR3aa: CASSYLLAGAGPDTQYF

abundance: .
j_gene: TRBJ2-5
v_gene: TRBV2
d_gene: TRBD2
CDR3nt: TGTGCCAGCAGTGGGACTAGCCAAGAGACCCAGTACTTC
CDR3aa: CASSGTSQETQYF

abundance: .
j_gene: TRBJ2-6
v_gene: TRBV13
d_gene: TRBD2
CDR3nt: TGTGCCAGCAGCTTCCCTGCGGGAGGGTCCTCTGGGGCCAACGTCCTGACTTTC
CDR3aa: CASSFPAGGSSGANVLTF

abundance: .
j_gene: TRBJ1-5
v_gene: TRBV24-1
d_gene: .
CDR3nt: TGTGCCACCAGTGACCTCAGTAGCGGGGCCCCGTATCAGCCCCAGCATTTT
CDR3aa: CATSDLSSGAPYQPQHF

abundance: once
j_gene: TRBJ1-1
v_gene: TRBV5-1
d_gene: .
CDR3nt: TGCGCCAGCCGAAGTAAAGGGACTGAGACTGAAGCTTTCTTT
CDR3aa: CASRSKGTETEAFF

abundance: .
j_gene: TRBJ1-5
v_gene: TRBV2
d_gene: .
CDR3nt: TGTGCCAGCAGTGAAGGCGACAGACCACAGCCCCAGCATTTT
CDR3aa: CASSEGDRPQPQHF

abundance: .
j_gene: TRBJ1-2
v_gene: TRBV9
d_gene: TRBD1
CDR3nt: TGTGCCAGCAGCGCACAGACAGGGGCTAACTATGGCTACACCTTC
CDR3aa: CASSAQTGANYGYTF

abundance: .
j_gene: TRBJ1-2
v_gene: TRBV2
d_gene: TRBD1
CDR3nt: TGTGCCAGCAGCTCCCCCGACAGGGGGCGCCACGGCTACACCTTC
CDR3aa: CASSSPDRGRHGYTF

abundance: .
j_gene: TRBJ2-1
v_gene: TRBV2
d_gene: .
CDR3nt: TGTGCCAGCATGGTTAGCTCGGGGTATGAGCAGTTCTTC
CDR3aa: CASMVSSGYEQFF

abundance: .
j_gene: TRBJ2-7
v_gene: TRBV6-5
d_gene: .
CDR3nt: TGTGCCAGCAGTTACTCGGAGGGTTCCTACGAGCAGTACTTC
CDR3aa: CASSYSEGSYEQYF

abundance: .
j_gene: TRBJ1-1
v_gene: TRBV29-1
d_gene: .
CDR3nt: TGCAGTACAGAGTTGACTGAAGCTTTCTTT
CDR3aa: CSTELTEAFF

abundance: .
j_gene: TRBJ1-6
v_gene: TRBV2
d_gene: .
CDR3nt: TGTGCCAGCCTGGGCCTGTATAATTCACCCCTCCACTTT
CDR3aa: CASLGLYNSPLHF

abundance: .
j_gene: TRBJ2-1
v_gene: TRBV3-1/TRBV3-2
d_gene: TRBD2
CDR3nt: TGTGCCAGCAGCCAAGTAGTTGGCGGGAGGGCCTGGAATGAGCAGTTCTTC
CDR3aa: CASSQVVGGRAWNEQFF

abundance: .
j_gene: TRBJ1-1
v_gene: TRBV19
d_gene: .
CDR3nt: TGTGCCAGTACCTCCGAGATCATGAACACTGAAGCTTTCTTT
CDR3aa: CASTSEIMNTEAFF

abundance: .
j_gene: TRBJ2-3
v_gene: TRBV21-1
d_gene: .
CDR3nt: TGTGCCAGCAGCAAAACGGTACGAGCGGGAGGGCTAACAGATACGCAGTATTTT
CDR3aa: CASSKTVRAGGLTDTQYF

abundance: once
j_gene: TRBJ2-5
v_gene: TRBV4-1
d_gene: TRBD2
CDR3nt: TGCGCCAGCAGCCATGCCGGACTAGCGGAAGAGACCCAGTACTTC
CDR3aa: CASSHAGLAEETQYF

abundance: .
j_gene: TRBJ2-1
v_gene: TRBV6-5
d_gene: .
CDR3nt: TGTGCCAGCTGGAGGGGGCGGGGAAATGAGCAGTTCTTC
CDR3aa: CASWRGRGNEQFF

abundance: .
j_gene: TRBJ2-7
v_gene: TRBV3-1/TRBV3-2
d_gene: .
CDR3nt: TGTGCCAGCAGCCGAGACCCTGCGGAGCAGTACTTC
CDR3aa: CASSRDPAEQYF

abundance: .
j_gene: TRBJ1-4
v_gene: TRBV28
d_gene: TRBD1
CDR3nt: TGTGCCAGCAGGGACCGACAGGGGGATGAAAAACTGTTTTTT
CDR3aa: CASRDRQGDEKLFF

abundance: .
j_gene: TRBJ2-7
v_gene: TRBV27
d_gene: .
CDR3nt: TGTGCCAGCAGCCCTACCGGAGGTCCTAAATACGAGCAGTACTTC
CDR3aa: CASSPTGGPKYEQYF

abundance: .
j_gene: TRBJ1-2
v_gene: TRBV6-6
d_gene: TRBD1
CDR3nt: TGTGCCAGCAGTTTTCCGGGACAGGGGAACTATGGCTACACCTTC
CDR3aa: CASSFPGQGNYGYTF

abundance: .
j_gene: TRBJ2-7
v_gene: TRBV2
d_gene: TRBD1
CDR3nt: TGTGCCAGCAGCCAGGCAACAGGGGTTTCATCCTACGAGCAGTACTTC
CDR3aa: CASSQATGVSSYEQYF

abundance: .
j_gene: TRBJ2-3
v_gene: TRBV7-9
d_gene: .
CDR3nt: TGTGCCAGCAGCTCAGGGACTGATACGCAGTATTTT
CDR3aa: CASSSGTDTQYF

abundance: once
j_gene: TRBJ2-5
v_gene: TRBV11-2
d_gene: .
CDR3nt: TGTGCCAGCAGCTTAGGTTGGGAGTCGGAGACCCAGTACTTC
CDR3aa: CASSLGWESETQYF

abundance: .
j_gene: TRBJ1-2
v_gene: TRBV27
d_gene: .
CDR3nt: TGTGCCAGCAGTTTAAACCGGGATGGCTATGGCTACACCTTC
CDR3aa: CASSLNRDGYGYTF

abundance: .
j_gene: TRBJ2-1
v_gene: TRBV24-1
d_gene: TRBD1
CDR3nt: TGTGCCACCAGGGGGACCGGGACAGGAAAGAATGAGCAGTTCTTC
CDR3aa: CATRGTGTGKNEQFF

abundance: .
j_gene: TRBJ2-5
v_gene: TRBV20-1
d_gene: TRBD1
CDR3nt: TGCTCGGGACAGGACCAAGAGACCCAGTACTTC
CDR3aa: CSGQDQETQYF

abundance: .
j_gene: TRBJ1-5
v_gene: TRBV2
d_gene: .
CDR3nt: TGTGCCAGCAGGCCCGGGGATCAGCCCCAGCATTTT
CDR3aa: CASRPGDQPQHF

abundance: few
j_gene: TRBJ1-5
v_gene: TRBV5-5
d_gene: TRBD1
CDR3nt: TGTGCCAGCAGCTTAGGACAGGGGGGTAATCAGCCCCAGCATTTT
CDR3aa: CASSLGQGGNQPQHF

abundance: .
j_gene: TRBJ2-1
v_gene: TRBV4-1
d_gene: .
CDR3nt: TGCGCCAGCAGCCAACCTTCCGGGACAAAGCCTTACAATGAGCAGTTCTTC
CDR3aa: CASSQPSGTKPYNEQFF

abundance: .
j_gene: TRBJ2-1
v_gene: TRBV5-6
d_gene: TRBD1
CDR3nt: TGTGCCAGCAGCTATTCGGACAGGGAGGTGAATGAGCAGTTCTTC
CDR3aa: CASSYSDREVNEQFF

abundance: .
j_gene: TRBJ2-1
v_gene: TRBV5-8
d_gene: TRBD2
CDR3nt: TGTGCCAGCAGCTTGAACAACGGACTAGCGGGCAATGAGCAGTTCTTC
CDR3aa: CASSLNNGLAGNEQFF

abundance: .
j_gene: TRBJ1-2
v_gene: TRBV12-3/TRBV12-4
d_gene: .
CDR3nt: TGTGCCAGCAGTTTAGGGACACCCTATGGCTACACCTTC
CDR3aa: CASSLGTPYGYTF